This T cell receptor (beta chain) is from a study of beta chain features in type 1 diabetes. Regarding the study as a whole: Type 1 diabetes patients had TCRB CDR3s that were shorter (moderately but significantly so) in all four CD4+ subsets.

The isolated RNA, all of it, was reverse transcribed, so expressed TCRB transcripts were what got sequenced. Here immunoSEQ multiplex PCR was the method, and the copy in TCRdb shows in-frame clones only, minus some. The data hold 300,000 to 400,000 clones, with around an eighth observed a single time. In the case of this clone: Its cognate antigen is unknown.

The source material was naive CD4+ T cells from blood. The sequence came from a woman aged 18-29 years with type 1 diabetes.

As DNA, the CDR3 is TGTGCCAGTAGTTATACCCCAGACAGGAGTGCCGGGGAGCTGTTTTTT. Its protein is CASSYTPDRSAGELFF. The gene calls are TRBV19 and TRBJ2-2; D possibly corresponds to TRBD1 (6 bases). Germline V gene lookup returns CDR1 LNHDA and CDR2 SQIVND (reference sequence). The CDR3 has 16 residues. V shed 5 bases and J shed 6 bases, with 19 bases lying between them.